Sequencing of this TCR beta chain was carried out in a study of T cell changes during pregnancy in multiple sclerosis. Data came from immunoSEQ multiplex PCR; TCRdb stores just in-frame clones and leaves some out. This sample has about 120,000 clones; approximately 95% occur once, and the top ten carry 6.2%. The CDR3 loop spans 13 amino acids. V was pared by 8 bases and J by 1 base, with 11 bases between. Germline values: CDR1 MNHNS, CDR2 SASEGT. The rearrangement joins TRBV6-1 to TRBJ1-1; no definite D call. Sequenced material: peripheral blood, taken before pregnancy. The sequence was collected from a female donor with multiple sclerosis, enrolled in a pregnancy study. CDR3 loop: CASVLTPNTEAFF. In DNA, the CDR3 is TGTGCCAGCGTTTTGACACCGAACACTGAAGCTTTCTTT.